The source of this T cell receptor (beta chain) is a study of identical twins. Broader study findings: Cross-sectional statistical analysis, not tracking of the same donors, underpinned the conclusions.

Many counts were recorded for this clonotype. The antigen is unknown. Each CDR3 protein is one row after TCRdb ran MiXCR on the 5' RACE reads. The sample records approximately 600,000 distinct CDR3 sequences, roughly 7.2% being singletons. The same sample was also studied in work on yellow fever vaccine responses in identical twins.

What was sequenced was PBMCs. The source is a woman under 30 in good health.

The CDR3 bases are TGTGCCAGCAGCCCGCCTCCTAGCGGACCTTACACAGATACGCAGTATTTT. Amino acid sequence: CASSPPPSGPYTDTQYF. The chain combines TRBV11-2 with TRBJ2-3; 7 bases fit TRBD2. This CDR3 has 17 residues. The V gene end was trimmed by 5 bases and the J gene end by 2 bases; junction bases not matched to a gene: 13. CDR1 and CDR2 from the germline V gene are SGHAT and FQNNGV.